One and the same sample provided the 22 T cell receptor beta chains below, sequenced in a study of lymphopenia after photon versus proton radiotherapy. Profiled with immunoSEQ multiplex PCR; TCRdb holds only in-frame clones, not every one. The table records roughly 23,000 clones, 80% to 95% of them present only once. The sequencing here drew on peripheral blood, taken from a patient treated with proton-based radiotherapy. The receptor source for this set is an older woman with pancreatic cancer. Some clones in this sample may be carry-over from other donors' samples.

The rearrangement joins TRBV27 to TRBJ2-1, with 14 bases lining up with TRBD2. The V gene end was trimmed by 4 bases and the J gene end by 4 bases; junction bases not matched to a gene: 3. The CDR3 sequence is 16 residues long. Per germline, CDR1 MNHEY and CDR2 SMNVEV (reference sequence). Here the CDR3 reads CASSSGTSGSYNEQFF. The CDR3 nucleotides read TGTGCCAGCAGTTCCGGGACTAGCGGGAGTTACAATGAGCAGTTCTTC.

The genes are TRBV7-2 and TRBJ1-5; weak D call: TRBD1 (6 bases). CDR3 size: 16 residues. Germline lookup yields CDR1 SGHTA and CDR2 FQGNSA. Trimming removed 5 bases at V and 0 bases at J, with 14 bases between. CDR3 residues: CASSPRTGYSNQPQHF. The CDR3 nucleotides read TGTGCCAGCAGCCCCCGAACAGGGTATAGCAATCAGCCCCAGCATTTT.

The chain joins TRBV4-1 to TRBJ2-3; TRBD1 matches at 8 bases. Losses at the gene ends were 3 bases for V and 1 base for J; bases not matched to a gene: 3. This CDR3 is built from 15 residues. The V gene's germline CDR1 is MGHRA and CDR2 YSYEKL. DNA for the CDR3: TGCGCCAGCAGCCAGCCGGGACAGGGCACAGATACGCAGTATTTT. Amino acids: CASSQPGQGTDTQYF.

This chain connects TRBV7-9 to TRBJ2-1; TRBD1 might be the D (6 bases). The V gene lost 1 base and the J gene lost 6 bases, with 19 bases spanning the gap. The CDR3 length is 17 residues. The germline gives CDR1 SEHNR, CDR2 FQNEAQ (reference sequence). CDR3 DNA sequence: TGTGCCAGCAGCTTAGTCTTGACAGGCACGGTAGGCAATGAGCAGTTCTTC. Protein sequence: CASSLVLTGTVGNEQFF.

The chain combines TRBV27 with TRBJ2-1; 9 bases match TRBD2. V shed 3 bases, J shed 7 bases, and the junction held 13 bases outside the gene matches. Germline V lookup: CDR1 MNHEY, CDR2 SMNVEV (reference sequence). This CDR3 is 17 amino acids long. For the CDR3, the DNA is TGTGCCAGCAGTTTCCAGGCTAGCGGGGCCACTGGTAATGAGCAGTTCTTC. This gives the protein CASSFQASGATGNEQFF.

This chain connects TRBV6-5 to TRBJ1-1; TRBD1 might be the D (5 bases). Between the trimmed V and J ends, which lost 5 bases and 4 bases, there was a span of 11 bases. Germline V gene sequence: CDR1 MNHEY, CDR2 SVGAGI. The CDR3 runs to 13 residues. DNA of the CDR3: TGTGCCAGCAGTCTGCGGGGGGTCACTGAAGCTTTCTTT. Amino acid sequence: CASSLRGVTEAFF.

Here the CDR3 reads CASSPGQGRAYEQYF. CDR3 in DNA: TGTGCCAGTAGTCCGGGACAGGGCAGGGCCTACGAGCAGTACTTC. The J gene is TRBJ2-7, the V gene TRBV19; 9 nucleotides line up with TRBD1. The germline V gene has CDR1 LNHDA and CDR2 SQIVND (reference sequence). The ends lost 5 bases at V and 2 bases at J; junction bases unmatched: 7. The length of the CDR3 is 15 residues.

V gene TRBV6-1 combines with J gene TRBJ1-5; 7 positions agree with TRBD1. Germline V gene sequence: CDR1 MNHNS, CDR2 SASEGT. The CDR3 sequence is 14 residues long. V dropped 5 bases and J dropped 3; count of bases not matched to a gene: 4. CDR3 amino acids: CASSQQGPNQPQHF. For the CDR3, the DNA is TGTGCCAGCAGTCAACAGGGGCCCAATCAGCCCCAGCATTTT.

The J gene is TRBJ1-3, the V gene TRBV13; 7 nucleotides agree with TRBD1. V lost 6 bases to trimming and J lost 4 bases; unmatched junction nucleotides: 12. The CDR3 runs to 16 residues. Per the germline V gene, CDR1 is PRHDT and CDR2 is FYEKMQ (reference sequence). This chain's CDR3 is CASSTSDRVEGNTIYF. The CDR3 coding sequence is TGTGCCAGCAGTACGTCAGACAGGGTGGAGGGAAACACCATATATTTT.

This clone appeared a single time. J is TRBJ1-6 and V is TRBV28; the match to TRBD1 covers 9 bases. CDR3 size: 14 residues. V lost 3 bases to trimming and J lost 10 bases; unmatched junction nucleotides: 4. Per germline, CDR1 MDHEN and CDR2 SYDVKM. Written as DNA, the CDR3 is TGTGCCAGCAGTTTGGGACAGGGTGGGTCACCCCTCCACTTT. It yields the protein CASSLGQGGSPLHF.

CDR3 in DNA: TGTGCCAGCTCCCGCGGAACCGACGCCCTTTACGAGCAGTACTTC. Protein product: CASSRGTDALYEQYF. The chain joins TRBV18 to TRBJ2-7; D gene unclear. Germline values: CDR1 KGHSH, CDR2 LQKENI. The CDR3 contains 15 residues. With 6 bases removed from V and 4 bases from J, the gap between germline ends came to 19 bases.

The chain joins TRBV11-2 to TRBJ2-1; D is unclear. CDR1 and CDR2 (germline): SGHAT, FQNNGV. The CDR3 runs 14 residues. V was trimmed by 1 base and J by 0 bases, leaving 4 bases between them. CDR3 in DNA: TGTGCCAGCAGCTTAGCCACCTCCTACAATGAGCAGTTCTTC. Protein: CASSLATSYNEQFF.

This clone was observed a handful of times. This sequence joins TRBV28 and TRBJ2-1; possibly TRBD2 for D (6 bases). The CDR3 has 15 residues. V lost 3 bases and J 2 bases, leaving 11 bases between the germline ends. Germline V gene sequence: CDR1 MDHEN, CDR2 SYDVKM. This chain's CDR3 is CASSLDSGPYNEQFF. The CDR3 DNA follows: TGTGCCAGCAGTTTGGATAGCGGCCCCTACAATGAGCAGTTCTTC.

The J gene is TRBJ1-1, the V gene TRBV6-5; TRBD1 matches 7 bases. Germline values: CDR1 MNHEY, CDR2 SVGAGI. Trimming removed 6 bases from V and 4 bases from J; junction bases left unmatched: 8. The CDR3 has 14 amino acids. The CDR3 loop reads CASRPGQEFTEAFF. CDR3 DNA sequence: TGTGCCAGCAGGCCCGGACAGGAGTTCACTGAAGCTTTCTTT.

The gene calls are TRBV4-2 and TRBJ1-5; 8 bases are shared with TRBD1. The germline V gene encodes CDR1 LGHNA and CDR2 YNFKEQ. This CDR3 has 13 residues. V dropped 4 bases and J dropped 8; count of bases not matched to a gene: 4. The CDR3 nucleotides are TGTGCCAGCAGCCCAGGGGGCGTGGAGCCCCAGCATTTT. It is translated as CASSPGGVEPQHF.

The chain is built from TRBV6-1 and TRBJ1-1; no clear D gene. V dropped 1 base and J dropped 2 bases, with 8 bases sitting between them. CDR1 MNHNS and CDR2 SASEGT come from the germline V gene. The CDR3 sequence is 14 residues long. CDR3 in amino acids: CASSEVAGNTEAFF. The CDR3, as DNA: TGTGCCAGCAGTGAAGTCGCAGGAAACACTGAAGCTTTCTTT.

This clone was seen once. This chain joins TRBV12-5 and TRBJ2-3; a possible D gene is TRBD2 (6 bases). This CDR3 region has 15 residues. Deletions cut 2 bases from V and 5 bases from J, with 14 bases between. The germline CDR1 and CDR2 sequences are LGHNT and FRNRAP. Here the CDR3 DNA reads TGTGCTAGTGGTTTGCTCCTAGCGCTGAAAGATACGCAGTATTTT. This codes for CASGLLLALKDTQYF.

The gene calls are TRBV7-2 and TRBJ1-1; D gene uncertain. Trimming removed 1 base from V and 1 base from J, with 10 bases in between. CDR3 size: 15 residues. Germline CDR1 is SGHTA and CDR2 is FQGNSA. CDR3 bases: TGTGCCAGCAGCTTAGTCCGGGGTGGGAACACTGAAGCTTTCTTT. Its protein is CASSLVRGGNTEAFF.

The chain recombines TRBV19 with TRBJ1-1; D is undetermined. This CDR3 region has 15 residues. Trimming took 7 bases from V and 1 from J, leaving 16 bases between them. Germline CDR1 is LNHDA and CDR2 is SQIVND (reference sequence). The DNA of the CDR3 is TGTGCCAGTAACCCCCCGTATAGAAGGAACACTGAAGCTTTCTTT. Its protein is CASNPPYRRNTEAFF.

J is TRBJ2-1 and V is TRBV5-5; 9 bases fit TRBD2. Germline V gene data show CDR1 as SGHKS and CDR2 as YYEKEE (reference sequence). The CDR3 covers 15 residues. J gave up 4 bases and V 2 bases, and 4 bases lay outside the gene matches. CDR3 residues: CASSLASGIYNEQFF. Written as DNA, the CDR3 is TGTGCCAGCAGCTTAGCTAGCGGGATTTACAATGAGCAGTTCTTC.

The chain recombines TRBV5-1 with TRBJ2-2, with TRBD2 identical over 14 bases. V dropped 4 bases and J dropped 6; count of bases not matched to a gene: 8. The CDR3 spans 17 residues. Germline CDR1 and CDR2: SGHRS and YFSETQ. The CDR3 sequence is CASSTTSGRVKSGELFF. Here the CDR3 DNA reads TGCGCCAGCAGCACGACTAGCGGGAGGGTCAAATCCGGGGAGCTGTTTTTT.

This clone is a singleton in its sample. V gene TRBV6-6 combines with J gene TRBJ1-1, with TRBD1 matching over 9 bases. The CDR3 contains 15 residues. Unmatched junction bases numbered 6, after V lost 2 bases and J lost 5 bases. Germline values: CDR1 MNHNY, CDR2 SVGAGI (reference sequence). Written as DNA, the CDR3 is TGTGCCAGCAGTTACGGGGGACAGGGAGGGACTGAAGCTTTCTTT. Amino acids: CASSYGGQGGTEAFF.